This TCR beta chain comes out of a study of blood T cell repertoires in COVID-19. Study-wide context: Donors in the United States, Italy and Spain gave samples during acute or convalescent COVID-19. PBMCs, B-cell-depleted T cells, or T cells were the source of the cDNA or gDNA that made up the material.

After removal of 1 base from V and 2 bases from J, the junction contained 4 bases not matched to a gene. This CDR3 is 15 amino acids long. Germline CDR1 is MNHEY and CDR2 is SMNVEV (reference sequence). Seattle researchers signed up patients amid active infection and tracked them longitudinally. Only in-frame clones appear in the TCRdb table, and some are missing; sequencing was by immunoSEQ multiplex PCR. The sample carries about 440,000 clones, about 91% recorded once. The chain joins TRBV27 to TRBJ2-7; 8 nucleotides match TRBD1. The receptor was isolated from a woman aged 50 to 65 with COVID-19, enrolled during active disease. The specimen was peripheral blood. CDR3 in DNA: TGTGCCAGCAGTTTATTCCAGGGGGCCACCTACGAGCAGTACTTC. As protein: CASSLFQGATYEQYF.